Listed here are 20 T cell receptor beta chains from one sample, sequenced in a study of regulatory T cells in long-lasting Graves disease. Time point reported: persistent/refractory GD, antithyroid drugs over 5 years with positive TRAb. Extracted RNA from PBMCs served as the source of the TCR library. The TCR beta library used iRepertoire HTBI primers with Arm-PCR amplification of CDR3. TCRdb recomputed calls from the multiplex PCR reads with MiXCR, one row per CDR3 protein. This table holds 300,000 or so distinct CDR3 sequences, about 19% found once. Material: peripheral blood mononuclear cells (PBMCs), obtained when the disease was refractory, from a patient treated with antithyroid drugs. The receptors were sampled from a female donor with Graves disease.

Remarks on this clonotype: This may arise from a read error, as a much more abundant clone is one base away. V is TRBV27 and J is TRBJ1-2; possible D gene TRBD1, 6 bases. There are 13 residues in the CDR3. Germline V gives CDR1 MNHEY, CDR2 SMNVEV (reference sequence). CDR3 DNA: TGTGCCAGCAGTTTAACCAGGGGATATGGCTGCACCTTC. This translates into CASSLTRGYGCTF.

A word on this clonotype: The CDR3 ends on some other residue instead of the conserved phenylalanine or tryptophan, so this is likely a read error. The chain recombines TRBV28 with TRBJ2-7; D is ambiguous. V lost 4 bases and J lost 3, with 19 bases in between. Germline lookup yields CDR1 MDHEN and CDR2 SYDVKM. The CDR3 is made up of 16 amino acids. As DNA, the CDR3 is TGTGCCAGCAGTTCCCCCTACTTCCCGTGGGGCTACGAGCAGTACCTC. Protein sequence: CASSSPYFPWGYEQYL.

The genes are TRBV4-1 and TRBJ2-7, with 7 bases lining up with TRBD1. Germline V lookup: CDR1 MGHRA, CDR2 YSYEKL. The length of the CDR3 is 14 residues. The junction had 7 bases not matched to a gene; V was cut back by 4 bases and J by 4 bases. The CDR3 DNA reads TGCGCCAGCAGCCCCACAGGACAGGTTTACGAGCAGTACTTC. Protein product: CASSPTGQVYEQYF.

This clonotype has at least ten counts. The chain combines TRBV3-1 with TRBJ1-1, with D perhaps TRBD1 (5 bases). Trimming left V 4 bases short and J 1 base short, with 10 bases between. Germline-derived CDR1 and CDR2 are LGHDT and YNNKEL (reference sequence). The CDR3 spans 14 residues. CDR3 nucleotides: TGTGCCAGCAGCCCCCGACAGAAGAACACTGAAGCTTTCTTT. It encodes CASSPRQKNTEAFF.

This chain uses TRBV25-1 with TRBJ1-5; 7 bases are shared with TRBD1. Germline V gene sequence: CDR1 MGHDK, CDR2 SYGVNS. There are 14 residues in the CDR3. V lost 6 bases to trimming and J lost 6 bases; unmatched junction nucleotides: 8. The chain's CDR3 is CASSQTGFFQPQHF. The DNA of the CDR3 is TGTGCCAGCAGCCAGACAGGGTTTTTTCAGCCCCAGCATTTT.

This clonotype was counted ten times or more. The genes are TRBV6-1 and TRBJ1-6; no firm D call. Trimming cost V 10 bases and J 4 bases, with 17 bases left between them. Germline CDR1 is MNHNS and CDR2 is SASEGT. CDR3 length equals 15 residues. The CDR3 nucleotides read TGTGCCACCGCCCTTTTGCCCCCATATAATTCACCCCTCCACTTT. It translates to CATALLPPYNSPLHF.

This clonotype was seen a few times. V gene TRBV20-1 combines with J gene TRBJ2-1; D remains unclear. The CDR3 contains 13 residues. Germline V gives CDR1 DFQATT, CDR2 SNEGSKA (reference sequence). The V end lost 5 bases, the J end lost 1 base, and 9 bases lay between the germline ends. CDR3 sequence reads: CSALRPSYNEQFF. The CDR3, as DNA: TGCAGTGCTCTTAGGCCGTCCTACAATGAGCAGTTCTTC.

This clonotype occurred many times. The chain carries TRBV12-3 or TRBV12-4 and TRBJ2-7; 7 nucleotides align to TRBD1. This CDR3 has 14 residues. V trimming: 3 bases; J trimming: 3 bases; junction bases outside the gene matches: 5. CDR3 sequence: CASSFRDRLYEQYF. CDR3 sequence (DNA): TGTGCCAGCAGTTTCCGGGACAGACTCTACGAGCAGTACTTC.

The sample holds many counts of this clonotype. This rearrangement joins TRBV6-1 to TRBJ1-2; weak D call: TRBD1 (5 bases). CDR3 size: 18 residues. Trimming took 3 bases from V and 5 from J, leaving 25 bases between them. CDR1 is MNHNS and CDR2 is SASEGT in the germline V gene. CDR3 DNA sequence: TGTGCCAGCAGTGATTGGGGTACGAGGGACGGGGATCGGTATGGCTACACCTTC. This encodes CASSDWGTRDGDRYGYTF.

The sample holds a few counts of this clonotype. The chain has TRBV13 and TRBJ2-7; a weak D match, TRBD1 (5 bases). V dropped 5 bases and J dropped 7 bases, with 18 bases sitting between them. The germline gives CDR1 PRHDT, CDR2 FYEKMQ (reference sequence). This CDR3 contains 14 residues. This chain's CDR3 is CASSRTLKGDEQYF. The DNA for the CDR3 is TGTGCCAGCAGCCGCACCCTAAAAGGGGATGAGCAGTACTTC.

This clonotype was seen only a few times. For the CDR3, the DNA is TGTGCCAGCAGCGGACAGGGCGGGATGAACACTGAAGCTTTCTTT. The encoded protein is CASSGQGGMNTEAFF. This chain connects TRBV2 to TRBJ1-1; TRBD1 aligns across 8 bases. The trim removed 6 bases at V and 0 bases at J, leaving 6 bases unmatched. This CDR3 spans 15 amino acids. Germline V gene lookup returns CDR1 SNHLY and CDR2 FYNNEI.

V is TRBV4-1 and J is TRBJ2-5; 10 positions agree with TRBD2. CDR3 size: 16 residues. Germline trimming cut 0 bases from V and 3 bases from J; bases unmatched to any gene: 4. Germline CDR1 and CDR2: MGHRA and YSYEKL. CDR3 sequence: CASSQEISGRKETQYF. CDR3 bases: TGCGCCAGCAGCCAAGAGATTAGCGGGAGGAAAGAGACCCAGTACTTC.

This clonotype appeared a few times. For the CDR3, the DNA is TGCGCCAAGACAGCGGGGGGGCCAGGGGTCAAAAACATTCAGTACTTC. Its protein product is CAKTAGGPGVKNIQYF. The rearrangement links TRBV10-1 to TRBJ2-4; TRBD2 matches at 10 bases. The CDR3 sequence is 16 residues long. Looked up from germline, CDR1 is WNHNN and CDR2 is SYGVQD (reference sequence). The trim removed 10 bases at V and 3 bases at J, leaving 12 bases unmatched.

This chain connects TRBV6-1 to TRBJ2-7, with a tentative D call TRBD1 (6 bases). Between the trimmed V and J ends, which lost 6 bases and 4 bases, there was a span of 13 bases. CDR1 and CDR2 (germline): MNHNS, SASEGT. The CDR3 spans 13 residues. The CDR3 bases are TGTGCCAGCAGCATAGGGACAATGTACGAGCAGTACTTC. Its translation: CASSIGTMYEQYF.

V is TRBV4-1 and J is TRBJ2-7, with D tentatively TRBD1 (6 bases). This CDR3 has 15 residues. Germline V gives CDR1 MGHRA, CDR2 YSYEKL. The V gene lost 1 base and the J gene lost 0 bases, with 10 bases spanning the gap. CDR3 sequence: CASSQGQAYSYEQYF. CDR3 in DNA: TGCGCCAGCAGCCAAGGACAGGCATACTCCTACGAGCAGTACTTC.

This clonotype has at least ten counts. This chain connects TRBV18 to TRBJ2-5; D unclear. The V end was cut by 5 bases, the J end by 1 base, with 11 bases between. There are 14 residues in the CDR3. The germline V gene encodes CDR1 KGHSH and CDR2 LQKENI. This CDR3 reads CASSFRTLQETQYF. Written as DNA, the CDR3 is TGTGCCAGCTCATTCCGGACCCTCCAAGAGACCCAGTACTTC. The entire variable domain, with the rest obtained from reference TRBV18 and TRBJ2-5, is as follows: NAGVMQNPRHLVRRRGQEARLRCSPMKGHSHVYWYRQLPEEGLKFMVYLQKENIIDESGMPKERFSAEFPKEGPSILRIQQVVRGDSAAYFCASSFRTLQETQYFGPGTRLLVL.

The V and J genes are TRBV2 and TRBJ1-5, with 12 bases matching TRBD1. CDR1 and CDR2 (germline): SNHLY, FYNNEI. The CDR3 sequence is 19 residues long. With V trimmed by 1 base and J by 0 bases, 7 bases remained unmatched. The DNA for the CDR3 is TGTGCCAGCAGTGAAGGCGGGACAGGGGGCATTTATAGCAATCAGCCCCAGCATTTT. It specifies CASSEGGTGGIYSNQPQHF.

This clonotype turned up a few times. The chain uses TRBV6-1 and TRBJ1-6, with 8 bases aligning to TRBD1. This CDR3 has 16 amino acids. V was pared by 7 bases and J by 7 bases, with 12 bases of the junction left unmatched. Germline V lookup: CDR1 MNHNS, CDR2 SASEGT. The CDR3 DNA is TGTGCCAGCATGGGCGACAGGGGTCGTGAAAATTCACCCCTCCACTTT. Its translation is CASMGDRGRENSPLHF.

The chain recombines TRBV7-9 with TRBJ2-1; D is uncertain. The CDR3 sequence is 16 residues long. Germline V lookup: CDR1 SEHNR, CDR2 FQNEAQ (reference sequence). V was shortened by 3 bases and J by 6 bases, with 18 bases between the two germline ends. The CDR3 DNA reads TGTGCCAGCAGCTTTTCCATAGGGTCTAGGAGCAATGAGCAGTTCTTC. Its translation: CASSFSIGSRSNEQFF.

This chain connects TRBV27 to TRBJ2-5, with 7 bases fitting TRBD1. Germline V gene lookup returns CDR1 MNHEY and CDR2 SMNVEV (reference sequence). V lost 5 bases and J lost 7; bases outside the gene matches: 13. This CDR3 is built from 15 residues. The chain's CDR3 is CASSPLGQTLGTQYF. As DNA, the CDR3 is TGTGCCAGCAGTCCCCTGGGACAGACCTTAGGGACCCAGTACTTC.